Listed below are T cell receptor beta chains from one sample, sequenced in a study of blood T cell repertoires in COVID-19. Sequencing was performed with immunoSEQ multiplex PCR; in TCRdb, only in-frame clones are kept and a portion is missing. Seen here are 150,000 or so clones, approximately 80% observed once, and the top ten hold roughly 0.52%. Sequencing was performed on peripheral blood. The receptors stem from a man between 60 and 75 years old with acute or convalescent COVID-19. Both conserved end residues are part of each CDR3. Fields, in order: clone size, V gene, D gene, J gene, CDR3 DNA, CDR3 protein. The D gene is left open where the match is weak. A clone size is listed for some rows: how often the clone was seen (once, few, many), or a class if it is expanded.

-	TRBV11-2	TRBD2	TRBJ2-2	TGTGCCAGCAGCTTATTAAAACGGACTAGCGGGGGGACCGGGGAGCTGTTTTTT	CASSLLKRTSGGTGELFF
-	TRBV11-2	-	TRBJ1-2	TGTGCCAGCAGCTTAGATCATGCAGGGGACTATGGCTACACCTTC	CASSLDHAGDYGYTF
-	TRBV5-1	TRBD2	TRBJ2-2	TGCGCCAGCAGCTGGCAAACTAGCGGATCAGGGGAGCTGTTTTTT	CASSWQTSGSGELFF
-	TRBV5-6	-	TRBJ1-6	TGTGCCAGCAGCCTGGGTAGCTATAATTCACCCCTCCACTTT	CASSLGSYNSPLHF
-	TRBV28	TRBD2	TRBJ2-3	TGTGCCAGCAGGAGGGCGGGAGCCGGCACAGATACGCAGTATTTT	CASRRAGAGTDTQYF
-	TRBV9	TRBD1	TRBJ2-5	TGTGCCAGCAGCAACCGGACAGGGGGCCAAGAGACCCAGTACTTC	CASSNRTGGQETQYF
-	TRBV6-5	-	TRBJ1-1	TGTGCCAGCAGTTCGAGGTGGAACACTGAAGCTTTCTTT	CASSSRWNTEAFF
-	TRBV6-2/TRBV6-3	-	TRBJ2-2	TGTGCCAGCAGTTATATCCCCGGGGAGCTGTTTTTT	CASSYIPGELFF
-	TRBV4-2	-	TRBJ1-4	TGTGCCAGCAGCCAAGATACAGGAGGGGCAACTAATGAAAAACTGTTTTTT	CASSQDTGGATNEKLFF
-	TRBV24-1	-	TRBJ1-1	TGTGCCACCAGTGATCTAACAGGGTCTGAAGCTTTCTTT	CATSDLTGSEAFF
few	TRBV5-1	-	TRBJ1-6	TGCGCCAGCAGCTCAGAGGAGAATTCACCCCTCCACTTT	CASSSEENSPLHF
-	TRBV5-6	-	TRBJ2-7	TGTGCCAGCAGCTTGGAACTAAGAGACGAGCAGTACTTC	CASSLELRDEQYF
-	TRBV3-1/TRBV3-2	TRBD2	TRBJ2-2	TGTGCCAGCAGCCGTCCTAGCGGGAGGGCCTTCGGGGAGCTGTTTTTT	CASSRPSGRAFGELFF
once	TRBV29-1	TRBD1	TRBJ1-1	TGCAGCGTCGGGGCCGGGACAGGGGACACTGAAGCTTTCTTT	CSVGAGTGDTEAFF